This T cell receptor beta chain came from a study of post-analysis software for immune sequencing data. Study-wide results and limits: The five TRBV segments detected at higher frequency in patients than in controls included TRBV5-6, TRBV5-1 and TRBV20-1.

The count of this clonotype is one. As yet, its antigen is unknown. Prepared libraries of TCR beta cDNA carried unique molecular identifiers. TCRdb reprocessed the PCR reads via MiXCR and lists one record per CDR3 protein. The table lists some 450,000 distinct CDR3 sequences, approximately 45% of them singletons, with 9% to 14% in the top ten. The V gene's germline CDR1 is DFQATT and CDR2 SNEGSKA (reference sequence). Trimming shortened V by 3 bases and J by 8 bases, and 5 bases separated the two germline ends. The CDR3 covers 10 residues. Source material: blood. The receptor was derived from a girl aged 5-17 years with multiple sclerosis. V is TRBV20-1 and J is TRBJ2-1; D gene uncertain. The CDR3 bases are TGCAGTGCTAGGTTTCATGAGCAGTTCTTC. This translates into CSARFHEQFF.